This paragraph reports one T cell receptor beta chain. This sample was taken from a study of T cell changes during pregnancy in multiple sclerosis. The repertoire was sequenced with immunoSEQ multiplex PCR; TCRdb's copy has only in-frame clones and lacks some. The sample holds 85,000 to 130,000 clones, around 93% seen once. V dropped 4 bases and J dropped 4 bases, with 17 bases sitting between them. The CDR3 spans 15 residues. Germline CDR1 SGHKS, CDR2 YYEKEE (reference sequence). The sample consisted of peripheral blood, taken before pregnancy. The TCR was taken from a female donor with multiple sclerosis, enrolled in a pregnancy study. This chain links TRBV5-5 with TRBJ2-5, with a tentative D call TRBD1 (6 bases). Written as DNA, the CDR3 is TGTGCCAGCAGCATGCTCTACAGGGCTGGAGAGACCCAGTACTTC. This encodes CASSMLYRAGETQYF.